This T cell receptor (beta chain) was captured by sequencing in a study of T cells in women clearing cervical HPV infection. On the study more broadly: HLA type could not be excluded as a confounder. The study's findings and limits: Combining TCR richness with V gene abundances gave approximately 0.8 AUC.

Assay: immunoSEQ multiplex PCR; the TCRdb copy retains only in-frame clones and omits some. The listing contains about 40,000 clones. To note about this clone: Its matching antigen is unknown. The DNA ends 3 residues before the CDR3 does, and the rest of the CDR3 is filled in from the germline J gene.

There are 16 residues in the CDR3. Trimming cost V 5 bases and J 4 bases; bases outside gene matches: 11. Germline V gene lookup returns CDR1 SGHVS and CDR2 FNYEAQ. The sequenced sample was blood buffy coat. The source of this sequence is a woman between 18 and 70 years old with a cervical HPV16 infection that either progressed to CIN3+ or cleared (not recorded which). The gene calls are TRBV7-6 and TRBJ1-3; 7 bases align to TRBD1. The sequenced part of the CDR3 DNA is TGTGCCAGCAGCCGAGGGGGCAGGGTGGCAGGAAACACC. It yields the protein CASSRGGRVAGNT. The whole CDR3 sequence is CASSRGGRVAGNTIYF.